Shown below are 29 T cell receptor beta chains from a single sample sequenced in a study of T-cell memory formation after mild COVID-19. MiXCR was run by TCRdb on the 5' RACE reads, yielding one entry per CDR3 protein. Of around 470,000 distinct CDR3 sequences in the sample, about 19% were seen once. The specimen sequenced was PBMCs or a T cell subset sorted from them (not recorded which). All receptors derive from an adult woman who had mild COVID-19 (a few samples of this study predate the infection). Cell type and time point are not known.

The chain combines TRBV27 with TRBJ2-2; TRBD1 matches at 11 bases. The V gene end was trimmed by 4 bases and the J gene end by 5 bases; junction bases not matched to a gene: 6. The CDR3 is 16 residues long. Looked up from germline, CDR1 is MNHEY and CDR2 is SMNVEV (reference sequence). CDR3 coding DNA: TGTGCCAGCAGTTCTCCGGGACAGGGGGAAACCGGGGAGCTGTTTTTT. Translated: CASSSPGQGETGELFF.

This clonotype was found many times. The V and J genes are TRBV12-3 or TRBV12-4 and TRBJ2-2; 12 bases align to TRBD1. The CDR3 extends over 16 amino acids. V was clipped by 3 bases and J by 8 bases; unmatched bases: 7. CDR3 amino acids: CASSFTGTGGKGELFF. The CDR3 DNA reads as TGTGCCAGCAGTTTCACGGGGACAGGGGGCAAAGGGGAGCTGTTTTTT.

V gene TRBV24-1 combines with J gene TRBJ2-1; TRBD2 aligns across 9 bases. Unmatched junction bases numbered 7, after V lost 4 bases and J lost 4 bases. This CDR3 region has 16 residues. The V gene's germline CDR1 is KGHDR and CDR2 SFDVKD. CDR3 in DNA: TGTGCCACCAGTGACCAAGAGCGGGGGGTGTACAATGAGCAGTTCTTC. Translating it yields CATSDQERGVYNEQFF.

The rearrangement links TRBV11-3 to TRBJ2-7, with D maybe TRBD2 (5 bases). Germline CDR1 and CDR2: SGHNT and YENEEA. V lost 0 bases to trimming and J lost 4 bases, with 10 bases between them. The CDR3 has 14 residues. CDR3 nucleotide sequence: TGTGCCAGCAGCTTAGATTTGACTATATACGAGCAGTACTTC. Amino acids: CASSLDLTIYEQYF.

CDR3 sequence reads: CASSFGSADTQYF. The CDR3 DNA reads as TGTGCCAGCAGCTTTGGGAGCGCAGATACGCAGTATTTT. The V and J genes are TRBV5-6 and TRBJ2-3; D is perhaps TRBD2 (5 bases). This CDR3 spans 13 amino acids. CDR1 is SGHDT and CDR2 is YYEEEE in the germline V gene. V was shortened by 2 bases and J by 4 bases, with 8 bases between the two germline ends. The variable domain in full, with the rest retrieved from reference TRBV5-6 and TRBJ2-3, is DAGVTQSPTHLIKTRGQQVTLRCSPKSGHDTVSWYQQALGQGPQFIFQYYEEEERQRGNFPDRFSGHQFPNYSSELNVNALLLGDSALYLCASSFGSADTQYFGPGTRLTVL.

The rearrangement joins TRBV29-1 to TRBJ1-1; no firm D call. Germline V gene lookup returns CDR1 SQVTM and CDR2 ANQGSEA. CDR3 length: 8 residues. The V end lost 7 bases, the J end lost 7 bases, and 4 bases lay between the germline ends. The CDR3 nucleotides read TGCAGCGCGAGTGAAGCTTTCTTT. This codes for CSASEAFF.

V gene TRBV12-3 or TRBV12-4 combines with J gene TRBJ2-7; no clear D gene. The CDR3 has 14 residues. Trimming cost V 3 bases and J 5 bases, with 14 bases left between them. In DNA form, the CDR3 reads TGTGCCAGCAGTTTTCGTACCCTCTCGGACGAGCAGTACTTC. Translation: CASSFRTLSDEQYF.

The chain combines TRBV24-1 with TRBJ2-3; tentatively, D is TRBD1 (5 bases). V shed 4 bases and J shed 3 bases, with 10 bases lying between them. The CDR3 is 14 amino acids. From germline, CDR1 is KGHDR and CDR2 SFDVKD. The CDR3 spells CATSDFQGTDTQYF. CDR3 nucleotide sequence: TGTGCCACCAGTGACTTCCAGGGAACAGATACGCAGTATTTT.

The chain is built from TRBV9 and TRBJ1-1; D perhaps matches TRBD1 (5 bases). This CDR3 contains 11 residues. The germline V gene has CDR1 SGDLS and CDR2 YYNGEE. Deletions cut 5 bases from V and 7 bases from J, with 9 bases between. CDR3 protein: CASSTGVEAFF. DNA for the CDR3: TGTGCCAGCAGTACAGGCGTTGAAGCTTTCTTT. The entire variable domain, with the rest obtained from reference TRBV9 and TRBJ1-1, is as follows: DSGVTQTPKHLITATGQRVTLRCSPRSGDLSVYWYQQSLDQGLQFLIQYYNGEERAKGNILERFSAQQFPDLHSELNLSSLELGDSALYFCASSTGVEAFFGQGTRLTVV.

The V and J genes are TRBV9 and TRBJ1-2, with D possibly TRBD1 on 6 matching bases. V gave up 4 bases and J gave up 3 bases, with 16 bases separating them. CDR3 size: 15 residues. The germline V gene encodes CDR1 SGDLS and CDR2 YYNGEE. CDR3 amino acids: CASSRDQGIDYGYTF. In nucleotides, the CDR3 is TGTGCCAGCAGCAGAGATCAGGGGATCGACTATGGCTACACCTTC.

This clonotype was seen many times. V usage is TRBV12-3 or TRBV12-4 and J usage is TRBJ1-2; D call uncertain. The germline V and J ends were trimmed by 2 bases and 3 bases, with 7 bases remaining between them. The CDR3 spans 13 residues. The CDR3 is CASSLLIYYGYTF. Here the CDR3 DNA reads TGTGCCAGCAGTTTACTGATCTACTATGGCTACACCTTC.

This clonotype was picked up a small number of times. This rearrangement joins TRBV6-5 to TRBJ2-5; TRBD1 might be the D (5 bases). The CDR3 totals 13 residues. The germline V gene has CDR1 MNHEY and CDR2 SVGAGI. Trimming left V 7 bases short and J 5 bases short, with 14 bases between. The CDR3 nucleotides read TGTGCCAGCACAGGGATAGGGCGGGAGACCCAGTACTTC. It encodes CASTGIGRETQYF.

The sample holds many counts of this clonotype. The chain has TRBV5-1 and TRBJ2-1; D remains unclear. Trimming removed 2 bases at V and 8 bases at J, with 5 bases between. CDR3 length: 11 amino acids. Looked up from germline, CDR1 is SGHRS and CDR2 is YFSETQ. The CDR3 DNA follows: TGCGCCAGCAGCTTAACACATGAGCAGTTCTTC. Its protein product is CASSLTHEQFF.

This clonotype was seen repeatedly, ten times or more. CDR3 loop: CASSLAGTSYEQYF. The CDR3 DNA sequence: TGTGCCAGCAGCTTAGCGGGGACCTCCTACGAGCAGTACTTC. The chain has TRBV7-9 and TRBJ2-7; D is possibly TRBD1 or TRBD2 (5 bases each). Trimming pared 0 bases from V and 0 bases from J, leaving 6 bases between. The CDR3 has 14 amino acids. Germline-derived CDR1 and CDR2 are SEHNR and FQNEAQ (reference sequence). Together with reference TRBV7-9 and TRBJ2-7, the CDR3 gives the full variable domain: DTGVSQNPRHKITKRGQNVTFRCDPISEHNRLYWYRQTLGQGPEFLTYFQNEAQLEKSRLLSDRFSAERPKGSFSTLEIQRTEQGDSAMYLCASSLAGTSYEQYFGPGTRLTVT.

In this sample, this clonotype turned up a few times. The J gene is TRBJ2-3, the V gene TRBV5-6; D possibly corresponds to TRBD2 (6 bases). This CDR3 comprises 14 residues. V was trimmed by 2 bases and J by 3 bases, leaving 10 bases between them. Looked up from germline, CDR1 is SGHDT and CDR2 is YYEEEE. The CDR3 loop reads CASSFGGFTDTQYF. The CDR3 nucleotides are TGTGCCAGCAGCTTCGGGGGTTTTACAGATACGCAGTATTTT.

The chain joins TRBV25-1 to TRBJ1-2, with D unclear. V dropped 2 bases and J dropped 8 bases, with 15 bases sitting between them. CDR3 length: 14 amino acids. The V gene's germline CDR1 is MGHDK and CDR2 SYGVNS. CDR3 residues: CASSERSERVGYTF. CDR3 sequence (DNA): TGTGCCAGCAGTGAAAGGTCTGAGAGAGTAGGCTACACCTTC.

This clonotype was observed a few times. The rearrangement links TRBV7-9 to TRBJ1-1; the D gene is possibly TRBD1 (6 bases). With 1 base removed from V and 4 bases from J, the gap between germline ends came to 16 bases. Germline V lookup: CDR1 SEHNR, CDR2 FQNEAQ (reference sequence). The CDR3 contains 16 residues. In DNA, the CDR3 is TGTGCCAGCAGCTTAGTTGGGGGCAGTGGGACCACTGAAGCTTTCTTT. The encoded protein is CASSLVGGSGTTEAFF.

The chain recombines TRBV19 with TRBJ2-7, with 8 bases matching TRBD1. Germline CDR1 LNHDA, CDR2 SQIVND (reference sequence). The CDR3 runs to 14 residues. Trimming removed 3 bases from V and 4 bases from J; junction bases left unmatched: 5. The CDR3 bases are TGTGCCAGTAGTATGGCAGGGGGCGCTTACGAGCAGTACTTC. Amino acid sequence: CASSMAGGAYEQYF.

This chain uses TRBV9 with TRBJ2-7; 7 bases fit TRBD2. From germline, CDR1 is SGDLS and CDR2 YYNGEE. V lost 3 bases, J lost 3 bases, and 12 bases stayed unmatched. The CDR3 has 16 residues. The CDR3 coding sequence is TGTGCCAGCAGCGCTTCTTTTGGCGGGAGTTTCTACGAGCAGTACTTC. Translated: CASSASFGGSFYEQYF. The full variable domain, with the rest looked up from reference TRBV9 and TRBJ2-7, is DSGVTQTPKHLITATGQRVTLRCSPRSGDLSVYWYQQSLDQGLQFLIQYYNGEERAKGNILERFSAQQFPDLHSELNLSSLELGDSALYFCASSASFGGSFYEQYFGPGTRLTVT.

The V call is TRBV7-9, the J call TRBJ2-7; 8 bases agree with TRBD1. Germline CDR1 SEHNR, CDR2 FQNEAQ (reference sequence). The CDR3 loop spans 13 amino acids. V lost 10 bases, J lost 2 bases, and 7 bases stayed unmatched. The CDR3 loop is CATSDRGAYEQYF. The CDR3 coding sequence is TGTGCCACGAGCGACAGGGGCGCCTACGAGCAGTACTTC.

The chain employs TRBV5-1 and TRBJ1-1, with 8 positions matching TRBD1. Germline V gene data show CDR1 as SGHRS and CDR2 as YFSETQ. The junction had 8 bases not matched to a gene; V was cut back by 3 bases and J by 10 bases. The CDR3 has 13 amino acids. This chain's CDR3 is CASSSDRGTGAFF. CDR3 sequence (DNA): TGCGCCAGCAGCTCAGACAGGGGCACGGGAGCTTTCTTT. The entire variable domain, with the rest obtained from reference TRBV5-1 and TRBJ1-1, is as follows: KAGVTQTPRYLIKTRGQQVTLSCSPISGHRSVSWYQQTPGQGLQFLFEYFSETQRNKGNFPGRFSGRQFSNSRSEMNVSTLELGDSALYLCASSSDRGTGAFFGQGTRLTVV.

In DNA form, the CDR3 reads TGTGCCAGCAGCCCCAACCCGTCGGCAGGGTCCGGTGAGCAGTTCTTC. Residues: CASSPNPSAGSGEQFF. This chain connects TRBV7-7 to TRBJ2-1; TRBD1 is a possible D gene (5 bases). The germline V and J ends were trimmed by 5 bases and 9 bases, with 23 bases remaining between them. The germline CDR1 and CDR2 sequences are SSHAT and FNYEAQ (reference sequence). The CDR3 is 16 residues long.

This clonotype was found a few times. The V and J genes are TRBV6-4 and TRBJ1-1; D ambiguous. Trimming pared 3 bases from V and 4 bases from J, leaving 9 bases between. This CDR3 is 13 amino acids long. In germline, CDR1 is MRHNA, CDR2 SNTAGT. The CDR3 here is CASSESLFTEAFF. CDR3 nucleotide sequence: TGTGCCAGCAGTGAGAGTTTGTTCACTGAAGCTTTCTTT.

This clonotype was detected many times. The chain employs TRBV27 and TRBJ2-5; D is perhaps TRBD1 (6 bases). V was shortened by 4 bases and J by 5 bases, with 17 bases between the two germline ends. CDR3 length: 15 residues. CDR1 and CDR2 from the germline V gene are MNHEY and SMNVEV (reference sequence). CDR3 coding DNA: TGTGCCAGCAGTTCGGGACAAGGCGAAGGGGAGACCCAGTACTTC. Its translation is CASSSGQGEGETQYF.

The V call is TRBV27, the J call TRBJ1-6; D ambiguous. V gave up 3 bases and J gave up 7 bases, with 10 bases separating them. The CDR3 runs 14 residues. From germline, CDR1 is MNHEY and CDR2 SMNVEV (reference sequence). CDR3 in DNA: TGTGCCAGCAGTTTCGGGCTCATGAATTCACCCCTCCACTTT. Protein sequence: CASSFGLMNSPLHF.

The chain couples TRBV9 to TRBJ2-2, with D possibly being TRBD1 or TRBD2 (5 bases each). The V gene lost 4 bases and the J gene lost 6 bases, with 10 bases spanning the gap. The CDR3 has 13 amino acids. Germline CDR1 and CDR2: SGDLS and YYNGEE. The CDR3 sequence is CASSWGPPGELFF. CDR3 bases: TGTGCCAGCAGCTGGGGACCCCCCGGGGAGCTGTTTTTT.

The chain is built from TRBV7-8 and TRBJ1-1, with D uncertain. CDR1 SGHVS and CDR2 FQNEAQ come from the germline V gene. With 2 bases removed from V and 1 base from J, the gap between germline ends came to 11 bases. The CDR3 sequence is 15 residues long. CDR3 nucleotide sequence: TGTGCCAGCAGCTTAAAGAACCCATGGAACACTGAAGCTTTCTTT. Translating it yields CASSLKNPWNTEAFF.

This clonotype was detected a few times. The rearrangement links TRBV9 to TRBJ1-5; D is unresolved. Trimming pared 1 base from V and 1 base from J, leaving 9 bases between. CDR1 is SGDLS, CDR2 YYNGEE, per germline. This CDR3 is 15 amino acids long. The CDR3, as DNA: TGTGCCAGCAGCGTATCAGGCAACAGCAATCAGCCCCAGCATTTT. As protein: CASSVSGNSNQPQHF.

This clonotype was seen a handful of times. The chain recombines TRBV7-3 with TRBJ2-1, with 7 nucleotides matching TRBD2. Per the germline V gene, CDR1 is SGHTA and CDR2 is FQGTGA. The CDR3 runs 16 residues. Unmatched junction bases numbered 12, after V lost 1 base and J lost 9 bases. CDR3 in DNA: TGTGCCAGCAGCTTAATGTCTGGCGGGAGTCTCTCTGAGCAGTTCTTC. It encodes CASSLMSGGSLSEQFF. Drawing the rest from reference TRBV7-3 and TRBJ2-1, the complete variable domain is GAGVSQTPSNKVTEKGKYVELRCDPISGHTALYWYRQSLGQGPEFLIYFQGTGAADDSGLPNDRFFAVRPEGSVSTLKIQRTERGDSAVYLCASSLMSGGSLSEQFFGPGTRLTVL.